The clone carrying this TCR beta chain was counted many times. Antigen specificity is unknown. The data were obtained in a study of T-cell reconstitution after alpha-beta-depleted transplantation in children. Study-wide findings and caveats: T-cell numbers and diversity, one year after transplant, stemmed largely from T cells that were newly produced. Recipient T cells and thymic progenitors that survived were the source of the high TCRbeta diversity seen at day 60 in some patients. Several hundred expanded graft clones reportedly were the source of alpha-beta T cells about two months after transplant.

Molecular barcoding with unique molecular identifiers was used for the TCRbeta library. In TCRdb, the PCR reads were re-called with MiXCR into one record per CDR3 protein. The table lists roughly 670,000 distinct CDR3 sequences, around 13% of them singletons. The CDR3 covers 13 residues. The V and J ends lost 6 bases and 1 base respectively, with 9 bases between them. Germline assignment: CDR1 SGHKS and CDR2 YYEKEE (reference sequence). The chain combines TRBV5-5 with TRBJ2-3; no clear D gene. The source of this sequence is a girl aged 2-10 years with congenital amegakaryocytic thrombocytopenia, due to receive a stem cell transplant. The specimen comprised PBMCs, sampled before TCRalphabeta/CD19-depleted stem cell transplant. The CDR3 bases are TGTGCCAGCATCGGGCCCCGCACAGATACGCAGTATTTT. Its protein product is CASIGPRTDTQYF.